This T cell receptor beta chain was recorded in a study of cytomegalovirus exposure and HLA in healthy donors. Overall study results and limits: It was in a later analysis that TCR association rates were seen to vary by HLA locus, highest for DRB1 and lowest for HLA-C. For most TCR beta V segments, an earlier analysis put the productive rate at about 90% or about 30% of the time.

It was with 60 Vbeta and 13 Jbeta primers that the PCR ran. The assay was immunoSEQ multiplex PCR, and TCRdb's table has in-frame clones only and misses some. The sample totals 55,000 to 85,000 clones; its top ten clones hold roughly 3.8%. A note on this clone: Antigen specificity is unknown.

CDR3 length equals 18 residues. The germline V and J ends were trimmed by 0 bases and 0 bases, with 12 bases remaining between them. CDR1 is SGHTA, CDR2 FQGNSA, per germline. This chain connects TRBV7-2 to TRBJ2-6; the D gene is possibly TRBD1 (6 bases). The sample consisted of PBMCs. The receptor's source is a female donor in good health and CMV-seropositive. The CDR3 DNA reads as TGTGCCAGCAGCTTAGCCCTCGAGACAGGCTCTGGGGCCAACGTCCTGACTTTC. Translating it yields CASSLALETGSGANVLTF.